The source of this TCR beta chain is a study of shared clonotypes between healthy human individuals. Findings and caveats of the study: Memory subsets generally showed smaller estimated richness than naive subsets did.

Of note for this clone: Its antigen is unidentified.

Trimming took 3 bases from V and 5 from J; bases not matched to a gene: 6. The germline V gene has CDR1 MGHRA and CDR2 YSYEKL. This CDR3 region has 15 residues. In the authors' methods: Owing to the provision of junction-only sequences devoid of quality scores by immunoSEQ, filtering differed. Some clones are missing from TCRdb's copy, which holds only in-frame ones; the method was immunoSEQ multiplex PCR. The V and J calls and the clone size are those of that table, but D and trimming were determined from the DNA. This sample has some 2 million clones; approximately 94% occur once, and the top ten carry about 1.1%. Terminally differentiated effector memory CD45RA+ cells were left out of the naive CD8 fraction, which was CD45RO-negative and positively selected for CCR7.

The V call is TRBV4-1, the J call TRBJ2-5; 10 bases align to TRBD1. This sequence was found in a man in his late teens or twenties in good health. Specimen: naive CD8+ T cells sorted from blood. The CDR3 nucleotides read TGCGCCAGCAGCCATAGACAGGGGGCTGAGGAGACCCAGTACTTC. As protein: CASSHRQGAEETQYF.